Each of the 8 T cell receptor beta chains below was sequenced from the same sample in a study of control samples from healthy donors and cancer patients (dated by TCRdb to 2019 to 2021). Receptor amplification or capture employed the immunoSEQ multiplex PCR assay. The table comes from immuneACCESS by way of TCRdb, which keeps in-frame sequences with V and J called. Part of the clones is missing from these tables; in studies checked, under half for an unresolved V gene and the rest for unknown reasons. The sample profile shows around 130,000 clones; 80% to 95% of them were found once. Together, the top ten hold approximately 9% of the sample. Sequences were obtained from blood. Receptors originate from a man younger than 30 in good health.

V gene TRBV7-3 combines with J gene TRBJ2-1, with D perhaps TRBD2 (5 bases). The germline CDR1 and CDR2 sequences are SGHTA and FQGTGA. Trimming removed 2 bases at V and 10 bases at J, with 24 bases between. The CDR3 length is 17 residues. The CDR3 sequence: CASSLRSAAYLSGEQFF. As DNA, the CDR3 is TGTGCCAGCAGCTTACGTAGCGCAGCGTATTTGTCTGGGGAGCAGTTCTTC.

The genes are TRBV2 and TRBJ1-4; TRBD1 is a possible D gene (5 bases). V lost 6 bases and J lost 6, with 14 bases in between. This CDR3 spans 14 amino acids. Germline V gives CDR1 SNHLY, CDR2 FYNNEI. The DNA of the CDR3 is TGTGCCAGCAGCCTCCGGGACCCGTATGAAAAACTGTTTTTT. Its protein product is CASSLRDPYEKLFF.

The V and J genes are TRBV20-1 and TRBJ2-7, with TRBD1 matching 7 bases. V lost 3 bases and J lost 5; bases outside the gene matches: 7. The CDR3 runs 13 residues. Germline values: CDR1 DFQATT, CDR2 SNEGSKA (reference sequence). CDR3 sequence (DNA): TGCAGTGCTAGTTTAGGGGGCCAGGACGAGCAGTACTTC. Translated: CSASLGGQDEQYF.

The V gene is TRBV9, the J gene TRBJ1-6; maybe TRBD1 (5 bases). Germline V gene sequence: CDR1 SGDLS, CDR2 YYNGEE. The V gene lost 0 bases and the J gene lost 8 bases, with 12 bases spanning the gap. The CDR3 is made up of 15 amino acids. CDR3 coding DNA: TGTGCCAGCAGCGTAGCCGGGGGGAAGTATTCACCCCTCCACTTT. Translating it yields CASSVAGGKYSPLHF.

This chain joins TRBV30 and TRBJ1-2, with 7 bases aligning to TRBD1. Per germline, CDR1 GTSNPN and CDR2 SVGIG (reference sequence). V was clipped by 4 bases and J by 8 bases; unmatched bases: 13. The CDR3 runs 14 residues. CDR3 sequence reads: CAWTKTGTFGGYTF. The CDR3 DNA reads as TGTGCCTGGACTAAGACAGGGACCTTCGGAGGCTACACCTTC.

The gene calls are TRBV3-1 (or the pseudogene TRBV3-2) and TRBJ1-3, with D perhaps matching TRBD1 (6 bases). CDR1 and CDR2 from the germline V gene are LGHDT and YNNKEL (reference sequence). The CDR3 totals 13 residues. V was clipped by 6 bases and J by 0 bases, with 6 bases between them. CDR3 sequence reads: CASRGGSGNTIYF. The CDR3 coding sequence is TGTGCCAGCAGAGGGGGCTCTGGAAACACCATATATTTT.

The gene calls are TRBV11-3 and TRBJ2-7; 10 bases fit TRBD1. Germline loops: CDR1 SGHNT, CDR2 YENEEA. V was clipped by 0 bases and J by 0 bases; unmatched bases: 8. The CDR3 is 18 amino acids. This CDR3 is CASSLEGTGAISSYEQYF. The CDR3 bases are TGTGCCAGCAGCTTAGAGGGGACAGGGGCGATAAGCTCCTACGAGCAGTACTTC. Filled out from reference TRBV11-3 and TRBJ2-7, the complete variable domain reads EAGVVQSPRYKIIEKKQPVAFWCNPISGHNTLYWYLQNLGQGPELLIRYENEEAVDDSQLPKDRFSAERLKGVDSTLKIQPAELGDSAVYLCASSLEGTGAISSYEQYFGPGTRLTVT.

The chain uses TRBV25-1 and TRBJ2-2; 9 bases align to TRBD2. The CDR3 runs to 17 residues. V lost 0 bases and J lost 4; bases outside the gene matches: 6. CDR1 is MGHDK, CDR2 SYGVNS, per germline. CDR3 protein: CASSEYPGLAGTGELFF. The CDR3 DNA reads as TGTGCCAGCAGTGAATATCCGGGACTAGCCGGCACCGGGGAGCTGTTTTTT.